These T cell receptor beta chains were read from a single sample in a study of T-cell reconstitution after alpha-beta-depleted transplantation in children. TCRdb recomputed calls from the PCR reads with MiXCR, one row per CDR3 protein. Counted here are more than 550,000 distinct CDR3 sequences, 10% to 13% occurring once; the ten biggest clones make up less than 5%. The input for sequencing was PBMCs from the stem cell graft donor, taken from the stem cell graft. These receptors originate from a human donor who donated a stem cell graft to a child with acute myeloid leukemia. The CDR3 runs from the conserved cysteine through the conserved F or W. A D gene is named only where the DNA matches it firmly. Expanded clones get a size class; other rows say once, few or many, or leave the size out.

11	few	TRBV30	TRBJ2-1	TRBD1	CAWSVGQGEFF	TGTGCCTGGAGTGTTGGGCAGGGGGAGTTCTTC
20	-	TRBV11-2	TRBJ2-3	-	CASSITSGGVLVPSRDTQYF	TGTGCCAGCAGCATTACCAGCGGTGGAGTACTAGTTCCCTCCCGAGATACGCAGTATTTT
13	-	TRBV20-1	TRBJ2-1	-	CSAFGVSYNEQFF	TGCAGTGCGTTTGGGGTATCTTACAATGAGCAGTTCTTC
15	many	TRBV12-3/TRBV12-4	TRBJ1-3	-	CASRDQGIGGNTIYF	TGTGCCAGCAGGGACCAGGGGATCGGTGGAAACACCATATATTTT
15	-	TRBV7-6	TRBJ2-2	-	CASSDPWRVTGELFF	TGTGCCAGCAGCGACCCCTGGAGAGTCACCGGGGAGCTGTTTTTT
15	many	TRBV29-1	TRBJ2-3	TRBD1	CSVTPGTGRGDTQYF	TGCAGCGTTACCCCGGGGACAGGGAGGGGAGATACGCAGTATTTT
15	few	TRBV27	TRBJ2-1	TRBD2	CASSSGTSGGNEQFF	TGTGCCAGCAGTTCGGGGACTAGCGGGGGCAATGAGCAGTTCTTC
14	many	TRBV7-9	TRBJ2-7	-	CASSLEPSRYEQYF	TGTGCCAGCAGCTTAGAGCCATCGCGCTACGAGCAGTACTTC
12	few	TRBV29-1	TRBJ1-1	-	CSVRQANTEAFF	TGCAGCGTTCGGCAGGCGAACACTGAAGCTTTCTTT
12	few	TRBV14	TRBJ2-5	-	CASSQNHETQYF	TGTGCCAGCAGCCAGAACCATGAGACCCAGTACTTC
16	-	TRBV10-3	TRBJ1-4	-	CAISESSGLTNEKLFF	TGTGCCATCAGTGAGTCGTCAGGGCTCACTAATGAAAAACTGTTTTTT
12	few	TRBV29-1	TRBJ2-5	-	CSVREYQETQYF	TGCAGCGTCCGGGAGTACCAAGAGACCCAGTACTTC